The next 30 T cell receptor beta chains were all read from a single sample in a study of T cells in Graves' hyperthyroidism and ophthalmopathy. The CDR3 regions of TCR beta were amplified from RNA transcripts. The TCR CDR3 was amplified in a first-round RT-PCR using the HTBI primer set. One entry per CDR3 protein, called by TCRdb with MiXCR from the multiplex PCR reads. The data hold about 600,000 distinct CDR3 sequences, with over 12% observed a single time. Input material: blood. These receptors all come from a woman between 18 and 29 years old with Graves' ophthalmopathy.

V and J are TRBV6-1 and TRBJ1-1; D unclear. Trimming removed 8 bases from V and 0 bases from J, with 13 bases in between. This CDR3 is built from 14 residues. Germline CDR1 and CDR2: MNHNS and SASEGT. The CDR3 nucleotides read TGTGCCAGCTCACGGGCTCCCCTGAACACTGAAGCTTTCTTT. Its translation: CASSRAPLNTEAFF.

This clonotype was observed many times. The V call is TRBV14, the J call TRBJ2-3; the match to TRBD2 covers 10 bases. V dropped 4 bases and J dropped 6; count of bases not matched to a gene: 7. CDR1 is SGHDN, CDR2 FVKESK, per germline. The length of the CDR3 is 15 residues. CDR3 in DNA: TGTGCCAGCAGCCTAGCGGGAGGCGGTATGGATACGCAGTATTTT. It codes for CASSLAGGGMDTQYF.

The chain links TRBV5-6 to TRBJ2-1, with D possibly called TRBD1 or TRBD2 (5 bases each). CDR1 and CDR2 (germline): SGHDT, YYEEEE. This CDR3 region has 22 residues. Trimming pared 2 bases from V and 0 bases from J, leaving 30 bases between. CDR3 sequence: CASSFRGRAGLRAANSYNEQFF. CDR3 coding DNA: TGTGCCAGCAGCTTTAGGGGTAGGGCAGGGCTGCGGGCTGCAAACTCCTACAATGAGCAGTTCTTC.

The chain links TRBV4-1 to TRBJ2-5, with a tentative D call TRBD2 (6 bases). The germline CDR1 and CDR2 sequences are MGHRA and YSYEKL. V was shortened by 1 base and J by 10 bases, with 10 bases between the two germline ends. This CDR3 is 12 amino acids long. The CDR3 region has the DNA TGCGCCAGCAGCCAAGTTGCGGGGCTCCAGTACTTC. Protein sequence: CASSQVAGLQYF.

In its sample, this clonotype was seen many times. V usage is TRBV18 and J usage is TRBJ1-1, with D possibly being TRBD1 (6 bases). There are 13 residues in the CDR3. The V end lost 3 bases, the J end lost 10 bases, and 15 bases lay between the germline ends. Per the germline V gene, CDR1 is KGHSH and CDR2 is LQKENI. The CDR3: CASSPGEGRGAFF. The CDR3 coding sequence is TGTGCCAGCTCACCCGGGGAGGGCAGGGGAGCTTTCTTT.

This clonotype has ten or more counts. The V gene is TRBV7-2, the J gene TRBJ2-1; TRBD2 agrees at 13 bases. The CDR3 consists of 15 residues. V shed 5 bases and J 8 bases; nucleotides not matched to a gene: 6. CDR1 and CDR2 (germline): SGHTA, FQGNSA. The CDR3 protein is CASSVLAGGPYEQFF. In nucleotides, the CDR3 is TGTGCCAGCAGCGTACTAGCGGGAGGGCCCTATGAGCAGTTCTTC.

This clonotype was counted at least ten times. This chain uses TRBV2 with TRBJ2-2; TRBD2 matches at 8 bases. The CDR3 length is 16 residues. The germline V gene has CDR1 SNHLY and CDR2 FYNNEI. Losses at the gene ends were 3 bases for V and 7 bases for J; bases not matched to a gene: 10. This chain's CDR3 is CASSENSGAPIGELFF. The CDR3 DNA reads TGTGCCAGCAGTGAGAATAGCGGGGCCCCTATCGGGGAGCTGTTTTTT.

This clonotype was counted between two and nine times. The chain is built from TRBV10-2 and TRBJ2-1; 9 bases line up with TRBD1. This CDR3 has 12 amino acids. CDR1 WSHSY and CDR2 SAAADI come from the germline V gene. Trimming cost V 2 bases and J 12 bases; bases outside gene matches: 2. Here the CDR3 DNA reads TGCGCCAGCAGTGAGAACAGGGGGCGGCAGTTCTTC. Its protein product is CASSENRGRQFF.

There are many counts of this clonotype. The rearrangement joins TRBV7-6 to TRBJ2-7; 14 bases are a match to TRBD2. Germline-derived CDR1 and CDR2 are SGHVS and FNYEAQ. CDR3 length equals 17 residues. J was trimmed by 2 bases and V by 5 bases; bases with no gene match: 8. As DNA, the CDR3 is TGTGCCAGCAGCCCAGGACTAGCGGGAGGCCTCCCCTACGAGCAGTACTTC. Its protein is CASSPGLAGGLPYEQYF.

The table lists this clonotype with many counts. In nucleotides, the CDR3 is TGTGCCAGCAGCAAGGGGGAAAAACTGTTTTTT. Amino acids: CASSKGEKLFF. The V and J genes are TRBV3-1 and TRBJ1-4; possibly TRBD1 for D (5 bases). V shed 5 bases and J shed 8 bases, with 6 bases lying between them. Looked up from germline, CDR1 is LGHDT and CDR2 is YNNKEL (reference sequence). The CDR3 has 11 amino acids.

The gene calls are TRBV18 and TRBJ1-3, with 7 bases matching TRBD1. Germline V CDR1 and CDR2: KGHSH, LQKENI. V gave up 0 bases and J gave up 0 bases; unmatched junction bases: 5. The CDR3 length is 17 residues. The CDR3 nucleotides read TGTGCCAGCTCACCACCGGGACAGACTTTCTCTGGAAACACCATATATTTT. Amino acids: CASSPPGQTFSGNTIYF.

The chain uses TRBV10-3 and TRBJ1-2; D unclear. CDR3 length: 12 residues. Germline CDR1 is ENHRY and CDR2 is SYGVKD. V gave up 4 bases and J gave up 4 bases, with 7 bases separating them. The CDR3 spells CAISGQAYGYTF. In DNA, the CDR3 is TGTGCCATCAGTGGGCAGGCCTATGGCTACACCTTC.

This clonotype was recorded at least ten times. J is TRBJ2-7 and V is TRBV28; D remains ambiguous. Germline assignment: CDR1 MDHEN and CDR2 SYDVKM. The ends were cut back, 8 bases at V and 5 bases at J, with 19 bases in the middle. The CDR3 totals 14 residues. The CDR3 here is CASCLITAADEQYF. Written as DNA, the CDR3 is TGTGCCAGCTGTCTCATTACAGCCGCGGACGAGCAGTACTTC.

The table lists this clonotype with a few counts. The CDR3 DNA reads TGTGCCAGCAGTTTTGACAGGCCCGCATCGGGTGGCTACACCTTC. Protein product: CASSFDRPASGGYTF. The chain employs TRBV28 and TRBJ1-2, with D maybe TRBD1 (6 bases). Germline V CDR1 and CDR2: MDHEN, SYDVKM. V lost 3 bases and J lost 7, with 18 bases in between. The CDR3 spans 15 residues.

This clonotype was counted many times. This chain links TRBV20-1 with TRBJ2-1; 8 nucleotides match TRBD2. The germline V gene encodes CDR1 DFQATT and CDR2 SNEGSKA (reference sequence). The V and J ends lost 2 bases and 7 bases, in that order; junction bases with no gene match: 4. The CDR3 sequence is 13 residues long. DNA for the CDR3: TGCAGTGCTAGACTAGCGGGTCGGAATGAGCAGTTCTTC. Its translation: CSARLAGRNEQFF.

The chain employs TRBV6-2 or TRBV6-3 and TRBJ2-1; the match to TRBD2 covers 9 bases. Germline CDR1 reads MNHEY; CDR2 reads SVGEGT. This CDR3 spans 16 amino acids. V lost 5 bases, J lost 8 bases, and 13 bases stayed unmatched. The CDR3 nucleotides are TGTGCCAGCAGTCCCCTCGTTAGCGGGAGTCGGTATGAGCAGTTCTTC. Its translation is CASSPLVSGSRYEQFF.

This clonotype was seen ten or more times. This chain connects TRBV12-3 or TRBV12-4 to TRBJ1-2; D is undetermined. The CDR3 extends over 13 amino acids. Deletions cut 4 bases from V and 2 bases from J, with 8 bases between. The CDR3 DNA reads TGTGCCAGCAGTTCAGCAGTCAACTATGGCTACACCTTC. It specifies CASSSAVNYGYTF.

At least ten counts were recorded for this clonotype. The genes are TRBV30 and TRBJ2-5; TRBD2 is a possible D gene (6 bases). This CDR3 spans 14 amino acids. Deletions cut 5 bases from V and 2 bases from J, with 15 bases between. The germline gives CDR1 GTSNPN, CDR2 SVGIG (reference sequence). DNA for the CDR3: TGTGCCTGGGGTTCGGGACTCGGTCAAGAGACCCAGTACTTC. Its translation is CAWGSGLGQETQYF.

This clonotype occurred a few times. The chain uses TRBV20-1 and TRBJ2-6; unclear D gene. This CDR3 has 13 amino acids. Germline V lookup: CDR1 DFQATT, CDR2 SNEGSKA (reference sequence). V was shortened by 5 bases and J by 0 bases, with 5 bases between the two germline ends. The chain's CDR3 is CSAYLSGANVLTF. The CDR3 nucleotides are TGCAGTGCTTACCTCTCTGGGGCCAACGTCCTGACTTTC.

This clonotype was seen at least ten times. The chain employs TRBV27 and TRBJ1-1; 7 bases are shared with TRBD1. J gave up 7 bases and V 3 bases, and 5 bases lay outside the gene matches. Germline V gene data show CDR1 as MNHEY and CDR2 as SMNVEV (reference sequence). This CDR3 has 13 amino acids. The CDR3 nucleotides read TGTGCCAGCAGTTTCTACAGGGGAGGTGAAGCTTTCTTT. Its translation is CASSFYRGGEAFF.

The chain has TRBV27 and TRBJ2-1; 8 nucleotides align to TRBD2. The CDR3 runs 14 residues. The germline gives CDR1 MNHEY, CDR2 SMNVEV (reference sequence). Trimming removed 5 bases from V and 8 bases from J; junction bases left unmatched: 8. The CDR3 nucleotides are TGTGCCAGCAGTGGCCTCGGACTAGCCGATGAGCAGTTCTTC. Translation: CASSGLGLADEQFF.

For this clonotype: A much larger clone is a single base away; this may be a read error. The DNA for the CDR3 is TGCAGTGCCTCTCCAGGGCTTAACTACGAGCAGTACTTC. The encoded protein is CSASPGLNYEQYF. The chain carries TRBV20-1 and TRBJ2-7; possible D gene TRBD1, 5 bases. V lost 6 bases and J 3 bases, leaving 15 bases between the germline ends. From germline, CDR1 is DFQATT and CDR2 SNEGSKA (reference sequence). This CDR3 is 13 amino acids long.

This clonotype occurred a few times. J is TRBJ1-5 and V is TRBV7-9; no definite D call. The CDR3 consists of 14 residues. Germline loops: CDR1 SEHNR, CDR2 FQNEAQ (reference sequence). The germline V and J ends were trimmed by 5 bases and 4 bases, with 12 bases remaining between them. The CDR3: CASSPLGRNQPQHF. DNA of the CDR3: TGTGCCAGCAGCCCCTTGGGGAGAAATCAGCCCCAGCATTTT.

There are many counts of this clonotype. A read error may produce the germline difference seen at one junction end. The rearrangement joins TRBV11-3 to TRBJ2-1, with a tentative D call TRBD2 (5 bases). Germline loops: CDR1 SGHNT, CDR2 YENEEA. The CDR3 runs 15 residues. The CDR3 reads CAGSLEERTYNEQFF. As DNA, the CDR3 is TGTGCCGGCAGCTTAGAGGAGCGGACCTACAATGAGCAGTTCTTC.

The chain has TRBV5-4 and TRBJ1-4; 7 bases agree with TRBD1. V was clipped by 6 bases and J by 6 bases; unmatched bases: 8. CDR1 is SGHNT and CDR2 is YYREEE in the germline V gene (reference sequence). There are 14 residues in the CDR3. CDR3 DNA: TGTGCCAGCACCGGCAGGGGGGGGGATGAAAAACTGTTTTTT. This gives the protein CASTGRGGDEKLFF.

This clonotype was observed many times. This chain links TRBV7-3 with TRBJ2-2; the D is unclear. Germline V gene data show CDR1 as SGHTA and CDR2 as FQGTGA. Trimming removed 5 bases from V and 5 bases from J, with 15 bases in between. The CDR3 runs to 15 residues. CDR3 sequence (DNA): TGTGCCAGCAGCCCAGAGCCATTAAGGACCGGGGAGCTGTTTTTT. Protein sequence: CASSPEPLRTGELFF. Combining the CDR3 with reference TRBV7-3 and TRBJ2-2 gives the whole variable domain GAGVSQTPSNKVTEKGKYVELRCDPISGHTALYWYRQSLGQGPEFLIYFQGTGAADDSGLPNDRFFAVRPEGSVSTLKIQRTERGDSAVYLCASSPEPLRTGELFFGEGSRLTVL.

This clonotype came up many times. The rearrangement uses TRBV30 and TRBJ1-1; D is uncertain. The germline V and J ends were trimmed by 2 bases and 0 bases, with 4 bases remaining between them. The CDR3 totals 12 residues. Germline lookup yields CDR1 GTSNPN and CDR2 SVGIG (reference sequence). The CDR3 DNA reads as TGTGCCTGGAGTTTATTGAACACTGAAGCTTTCTTT. This gives the protein CAWSLLNTEAFF.

This rearrangement joins TRBV7-3 to TRBJ1-1, with 10 bases that match TRBD1. The CDR3 runs to 16 residues. J gave up 7 bases and V 0 bases, and 8 bases lay outside the gene matches. CDR1 and CDR2 from the germline V gene are SGHTA and FQGTGA. CDR3 sequence reads: CASSLTRTGGKVEAFF. The CDR3, as DNA: TGTGCCAGCAGCTTAACCCGGACAGGGGGTAAAGTTGAAGCTTTCTTT.

This clonotype has at least ten counts. The chain carries TRBV11-3 and TRBJ2-1; TRBD2 is a possible D gene (6 bases). V gave up 2 bases and J gave up 5 bases, with 22 bases separating them. In germline, CDR1 is SGHNT, CDR2 YENEEA. The CDR3 has 18 residues. The CDR3 region is CASSLRGRSPGGDNEQFF. The CDR3 bases are TGTGCCAGCAGCTTAAGGGGAAGGTCTCCCGGCGGGGACAATGAGCAGTTCTTC.

This clonotype was observed many times. The rearrangement links TRBV13 to TRBJ2-7; D is unclear. CDR3 size: 14 residues. Trimming removed 1 base from V and 1 base from J, with 8 bases in between. Germline CDR1 and CDR2: PRHDT and FYEKMQ (reference sequence). This chain's CDR3 is CASSLEGYSYEQYF. CDR3 coding DNA: TGTGCCAGCAGCTTAGAGGGCTATTCCTACGAGCAGTACTTC.